This T cell receptor (beta chain) emerged from a study of blood T cell repertoires in COVID-19. Turning to the study itself: The United States, Italy and Spain supplied acute and convalescent COVID-19 samples. PBMCs, B-cell-depleted T cells, or T cells were the source of the cDNA or gDNA that made up the material.

The CDR3 has 16 residues. J gave up 5 bases and V 5 bases, and 12 bases lay outside the gene matches. Germline CDR1 is LGHDT and CDR2 is YNNKEL (reference sequence). Sequencing used immunoSEQ multiplex PCR; TCRdb keeps in-frame clones, though not all of them. The sample shows about 210,000 clones, around 81% of them seen only once. Study members were between about 18 and 100 years old and lived in 24 US regions. The V call is TRBV3-1 (or the pseudogene TRBV3-2), the J call TRBJ2-7; 10 bases agree with TRBD1. The TCR was taken from a woman aged 50 to 60 with acute COVID-19. Material for sequencing was PBMCs or T cells enriched from blood (not recorded which). The CDR3 loop reads CASSTRGQGVRNEQYF. The CDR3 DNA reads as TGTGCCAGCAGCACCCGCGGACAGGGGGTTCGGAACGAGCAGTACTTC.